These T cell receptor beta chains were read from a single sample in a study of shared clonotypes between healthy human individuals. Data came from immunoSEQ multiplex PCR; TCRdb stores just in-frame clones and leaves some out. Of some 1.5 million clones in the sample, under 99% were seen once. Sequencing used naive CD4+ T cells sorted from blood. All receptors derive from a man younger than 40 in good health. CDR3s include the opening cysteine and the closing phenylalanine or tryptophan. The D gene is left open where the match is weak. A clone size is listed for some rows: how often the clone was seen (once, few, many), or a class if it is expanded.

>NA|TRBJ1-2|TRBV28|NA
CASSLPAYGYTF
TGTGCCAGCAGTTTACCAGCCTATGGCTACACCTTC
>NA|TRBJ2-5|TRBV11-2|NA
CASVRGETQYF
TGTGCCAGCGTTAGGGGGGAGACCCAGTACTTC
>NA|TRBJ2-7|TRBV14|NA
CASSQDSGTRPRVYEQYF
TGTGCCAGCAGCCAAGATTCAGGGACAAGGCCCCGAGTTTACGAGCAGTACTTC
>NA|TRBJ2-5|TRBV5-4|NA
CASSFPGVRETQYF
TGTGCCAGCAGCTTTCCAGGGGTACGGGAGACCCAGTACTTC
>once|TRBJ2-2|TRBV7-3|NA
CASSLRNTGELFF
TGTGCCAGCAGCTTACGGAACACCGGGGAGCTGTTTTTT
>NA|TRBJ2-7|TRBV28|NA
CASSPELAYEQYF
TGTGCCAGCAGTCCAGAGTTAGCCTACGAGCAGTACTTC
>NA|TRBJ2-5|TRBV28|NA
CASTQGGETQYF
TGTGCCAGCACCCAGGGTGGAGAGACCCAGTACTTC
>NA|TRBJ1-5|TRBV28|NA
CASSLGGPRIGQPQHF
TGTGCCAGCAGTTTAGGCGGGCCCCGGATAGGGCAGCCCCAGCATTTT
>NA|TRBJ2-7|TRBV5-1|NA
CASRPLADGDYEQYF
TGCGCCAGCCGCCCCCTGGCGGACGGTGACTACGAGCAGTACTTC
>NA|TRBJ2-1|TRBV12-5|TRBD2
CASGLARGTSGNEQFF
TGTGCTAGTGGTTTGGCCCGCGGGACTAGCGGCAATGAGCAGTTCTTC
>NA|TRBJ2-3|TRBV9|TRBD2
CASSVATGGDTQYF
TGTGCCAGCAGCGTAGCCACGGGGGGGGATACGCAGTATTTT
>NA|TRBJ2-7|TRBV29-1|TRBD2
CSILPSGSRSYEQYF
TGCAGCATACTTCCAAGCGGGAGTCGGAGCTACGAGCAGTACTTC
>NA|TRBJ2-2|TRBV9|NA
CASTRTGANTGELFF
TGTGCCAGCACCCGGACGGGAGCGAACACCGGGGAGCTGTTTTTT
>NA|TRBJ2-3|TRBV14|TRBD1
CASSLWGQGAKDTQYF
TGTGCCAGCAGCCTTTGGGGACAGGGGGCGAAAGATACGCAGTATTTT
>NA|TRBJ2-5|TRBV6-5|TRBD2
CASSWTGGKETQYF
TGTGCCAGCAGTTGGACGGGAGGAAAAGAGACCCAGTACTTC
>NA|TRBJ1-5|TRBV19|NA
CASSVGLQPQHF
TGTGCCAGTAGCGTAGGGCTTCAGCCCCAGCATTTT
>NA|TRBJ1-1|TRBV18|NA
CASSPQSQGAFF
TGTGCCAGCTCACCACAATCACAGGGCGCTTTCTTT
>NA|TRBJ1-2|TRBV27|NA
CASSLSGGLGYTF
TGTGCCAGCAGTTTATCCGGGGGGCTTGGCTACACCTTC
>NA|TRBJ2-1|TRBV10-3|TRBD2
CAISEWLAGDNEQFF
TGTGCCATCAGTGAGTGGCTAGCGGGTGATAATGAGCAGTTCTTC
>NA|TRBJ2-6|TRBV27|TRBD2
CASSPVRGAGANVLTF
TGTGCCAGCAGTCCCGTTCGGGGGGCTGGGGCCAACGTCCTGACTTTC
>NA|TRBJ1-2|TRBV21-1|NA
CASSITATPGQGVGYTF
TGTGCCAGCAGCATCACGGCTACACCGGGACAGGGCGTTGGCTACACCTTC
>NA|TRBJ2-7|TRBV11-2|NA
CASRNLSLRDNSYEQYF
TGTGCCAGCAGGAATCTCTCATTGCGGGACAACTCCTACGAGCAGTACTTC
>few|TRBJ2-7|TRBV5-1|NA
CASSLEGYEQYF
TGCGCCAGCAGCTTGGAGGGGTACGAGCAGTACTTC
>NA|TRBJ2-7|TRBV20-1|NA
CSAGELHEQYF
TGCAGTGCTGGGGAGCTCCACGAGCAGTACTTC
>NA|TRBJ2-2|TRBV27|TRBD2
CASGSTKTSGKNTGELFF
TGTGCCAGCGGGTCGACCAAGACTAGCGGGAAAAACACCGGGGAGCTGTTTTTT
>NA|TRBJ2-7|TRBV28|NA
CASSPTSLYEQYF
TGTGCCAGCAGCCCAACATCTCTCTACGAGCAGTACTTC
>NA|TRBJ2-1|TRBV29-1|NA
CSVVPRRVSNEQFF
TGCAGCGTTGTTCCTAGGAGGGTCAGCAATGAGCAGTTCTTC
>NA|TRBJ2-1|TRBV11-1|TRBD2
CASSLLAGSICEQFF
TGTGCCAGCAGCCTACTAGCGGGATCTATTTGTGAGCAGTTCTTC
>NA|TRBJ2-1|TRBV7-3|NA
CASSKDGRPYNEQFF
TGTGCCAGCAGTAAGGACGGGCGCCCGTACAATGAGCAGTTCTTC
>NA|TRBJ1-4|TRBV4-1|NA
CASSHIQVVGTNEKLFF
TGCGCCAGCAGCCATATTCAGGTCGTAGGTACTAATGAAAAACTGTTTTTT
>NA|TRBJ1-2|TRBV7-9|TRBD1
CASSFGRRQGANMGYGYTF
TGTGCCAGCAGCTTCGGGCGGCGACAGGGGGCGAATATGGGGTATGGCTACACCTTC
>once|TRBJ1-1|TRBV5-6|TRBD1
CASSPDRESPAFF
TGTGCCAGCAGCCCCGACAGGGAATCTCCAGCTTTCTTT
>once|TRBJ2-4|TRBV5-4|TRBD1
CASSEEIVGVPGQIHF
TGTGCCAGCAGCGAAGAAATTGTGGGGGTACCGGGACAGATACACTTC
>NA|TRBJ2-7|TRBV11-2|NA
CASSLAGAYEQYF
TGTGCCAGCAGCTTGGCGGGTGCCTACGAGCAGTACTTC
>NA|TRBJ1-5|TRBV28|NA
CASSRGQPQHF
TGTGCCAGCAGCCGGGGACAGCCCCAGCATTTT
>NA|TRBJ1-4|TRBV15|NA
CATSRVGPPGYEKLFF
TGTGCCACCAGCAGAGTCGGGCCCCCGGGATATGAAAAACTGTTTTTT
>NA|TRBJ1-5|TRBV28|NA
CASSLPGVIGQPQHF
TGTGCCAGCAGTTTACCGGGGGTCATCGGTCAGCCCCAGCATTTT
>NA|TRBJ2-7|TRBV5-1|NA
CASSDLTGYEQYF
TGCGCCAGCAGCGATCTTACGGGCTACGAGCAGTACTTC
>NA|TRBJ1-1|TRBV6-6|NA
CASSYSRVRSTEAFF
TGTGCCAGCAGTTACTCGAGGGTTCGCTCCACTGAAGCTTTCTTT
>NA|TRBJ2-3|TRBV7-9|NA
CASSLVGSTDTQYF
TGTGCCAGCAGCTTAGTGGGGAGCACAGATACGCAGTATTTT
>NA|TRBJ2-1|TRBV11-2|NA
CASSPSLEQFF
TGTGCCAGCAGCCCCTCCTTGGAGCAGTTCTTC
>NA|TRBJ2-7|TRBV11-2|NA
CASSSIRGKDLFYEQYF
TGTGCCAGCAGCTCAATAAGAGGGAAGGATCTATTCTACGAGCAGTACTTC
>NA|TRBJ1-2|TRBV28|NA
CASSFRVGGYTF
TGTGCCAGCAGTTTCCGGGTTGGTGGCTACACCTTC
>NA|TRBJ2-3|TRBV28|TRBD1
CASTLTGASTDTQYF
TGTGCCAGCACCTTAACAGGGGCTAGCACAGATACGCAGTATTTT
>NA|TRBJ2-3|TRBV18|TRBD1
CASSPRTGITDTQYF
TGTGCCAGCTCACCAAGGACAGGGATCACAGATACGCAGTATTTT
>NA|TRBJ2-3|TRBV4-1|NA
CASSQDFRTTDTQYF
TGCGCCAGCAGCCAAGATTTTAGAACCACAGATACGCAGTATTTT
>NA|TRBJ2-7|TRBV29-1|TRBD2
CSATSGSSVEQYF
TGCAGCGCGACTAGCGGGAGTTCGGTCGAGCAGTACTTC
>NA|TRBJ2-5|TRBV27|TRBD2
CASSLLGGRGMGQETQYF
TGTGCCAGCAGTTTATTAGGCGGGAGGGGTATGGGACAAGAGACCCAGTACTTC
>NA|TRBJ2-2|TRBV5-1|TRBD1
CASSLGTGTGELFF
TGCGCCAGCAGCTTGGGGACAGGCACCGGGGAGCTGTTTTTT
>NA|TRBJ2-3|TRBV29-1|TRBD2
CSVETSGTDTQYF
TGCAGCGTTGAAACTAGCGGCACAGATACGCAGTATTTT
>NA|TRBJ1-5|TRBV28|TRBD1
CASRGTGGNQPQHF
TGTGCCAGCAGGGGGACAGGGGGAAATCAGCCCCAGCATTTT
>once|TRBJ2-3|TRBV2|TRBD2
CASSGLAGDTQYF
TGTGCCAGCAGTGGACTAGCCGGAGATACGCAGTATTTT
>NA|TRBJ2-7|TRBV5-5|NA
CASSLGLRIGEQYF
TGTGCCAGCAGCTTGGGGCTCCGGATAGGCGAGCAGTACTTC
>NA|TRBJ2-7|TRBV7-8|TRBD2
CASSLAGTSYYEQYF
TGTGCCAGCAGCTTAGCCGGGACTAGCTACTACGAGCAGTACTTC
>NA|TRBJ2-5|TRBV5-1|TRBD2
CASSLVGSGSSQETQYF
TGCGCCAGCAGCTTGGTGGGAAGCGGGAGTAGTCAAGAGACCCAGTACTTC
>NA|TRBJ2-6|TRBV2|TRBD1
CASHLTGTGANVLTF
TGTGCCAGCCATCTGACAGGGACTGGGGCCAACGTCCTGACTTTC
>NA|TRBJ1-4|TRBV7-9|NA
CASSAGDRATNEKLFF
TGTGCCAGCAGCGCCGGGGACCGAGCAACTAATGAAAAACTGTTTTTT